These 19 T cell receptor beta chains share one sample of origin, sequenced in a study of blood T cells in healthy people across ages. Sample-barcoded 5' priming and a J-beta primer mix drove a second PCR of roughly 6 to 12 cycles. A single record per CDR3 protein comes from TCRdb applying MiXCR to the 5' RACE reads. The sample shows 850,000 or so distinct CDR3 sequences, around 30% of them seen only once. Specimen: blood. The receptors stem from a woman aged 80 or over in good health.

This clonotype came up many times. The V call is TRBV29-1, the J call TRBJ1-1; D is possibly TRBD1 (5 bases). Germline values: CDR1 SQVTM, CDR2 ANQGSEA. The CDR3 consists of 13 residues. With 6 bases removed from V and 4 bases from J, the gap between germline ends came to 15 bases. The CDR3 reads CSVWEGVGTEAFF. For the CDR3, the DNA is TGCAGCGTCTGGGAAGGGGTCGGCACTGAAGCTTTCTTT.

Details on this clonotype: The junction does not match germline at one end; this may be a read error. The J gene is TRBJ2-3, the V gene TRBV12-3 or TRBV12-4, with 13 bases identical to TRBD2. This CDR3 contains 16 residues. The CDR3 coding sequence is TGTGCCAGCAGTTCCCGGACTAGCGGGGGCACAGATACGGAGTATTTT. Its protein is CASSSRTSGGTDTEYF.

The chain employs TRBV6-6 and TRBJ1-1; 8 bases are a match to TRBD1. The J segment lost 5 bases and the V segment lost 6 bases, leaving 8 bases of the junction unmatched. Germline lookup yields CDR1 MNHNY and CDR2 SVGAGI (reference sequence). The CDR3 spans 14 residues. CDR3 DNA: TGTGCCAGCAGCACCCGGACAGGGAAAACTGAAGCTTTCTTT. This translates into CASSTRTGKTEAFF.

The rearrangement uses TRBV7-2 and TRBJ2-1; 11 nucleotides match TRBD2. This CDR3 spans 16 amino acids. Germline V gene data show CDR1 as SGHTA and CDR2 as FQGNSA. Losses at the gene ends were 7 bases for V and 6 bases for J; bases not matched to a gene: 11. The CDR3 loop is CASTPILAGGLNEQFF. The CDR3 nucleotides read TGTGCCAGCACCCCAATCCTAGCGGGGGGTCTCAATGAGCAGTTCTTC.

This clonotype has more than one count but fewer than ten. The chain couples TRBV6-1 to TRBJ2-1, with 7 nucleotides matching TRBD2. Germline CDR1 reads MNHNS; CDR2 reads SASEGT. J gave up 9 bases and V 3 bases, and 11 bases lay outside the gene matches. CDR3 size: 15 residues. The CDR3 protein is CASSDRPGGIVEQFF. The CDR3 nucleotides read TGTGCCAGCAGTGACCGCCCCGGGGGGATCGTTGAGCAGTTCTTC.

The chain carries TRBV5-1 and TRBJ2-5, with D possibly called TRBD1 or TRBD2 (5 bases each). This CDR3 contains 17 residues. Germline V gene data show CDR1 as SGHRS and CDR2 as YFSETQ. V gave up 0 bases and J gave up 1 base, with 16 bases separating them. In DNA form, the CDR3 reads TGCGCCAGCAGCTTGGGGCCGGGAAAGGGGAGCCAAGAGACCCAGTACTTC. Translated, it gives CASSLGPGKGSQETQYF.

In this sample, this clonotype turned up many times. The chain links TRBV20-1 to TRBJ1-2; perhaps TRBD1 as D (5 bases). Germline values: CDR1 DFQATT, CDR2 SNEGSKA (reference sequence). Trimming removed 0 bases from V and 4 bases from J, with 12 bases in between. This CDR3 is built from 14 residues. The CDR3 sequence: CSARDPSGGYGYTF. The CDR3, as DNA: TGCAGTGCTAGAGATCCCTCCGGGGGCTATGGCTACACCTTC.

This clonotype was detected only a few times. Just one base apart from a much larger clone, this may be a read error. CDR3 nucleotides: TGTGCCGGCAGCTCCACCCGGGGGGCGGACAGGGGCCCAGAGGGCTACACCTTC. It encodes CAGSSTRGADRGPEGYTF. The V and J genes are TRBV7-2 and TRBJ1-2; 9 positions agree with TRBD1. CDR1 is SGHTA, CDR2 FQGNSA, per germline. CDR3 length: 18 residues.

The rearrangement links TRBV12-5 to TRBJ1-2, with D perhaps TRBD1 (5 bases). The CDR3 has 16 residues. CDR1 and CDR2 (germline): LGHNT, FRNRAP. The V end was cut by 2 bases, the J end by 4 bases, with 17 bases between. CDR3 region: CASGLTTGLGGYGYTF. DNA for the CDR3: TGTGCTAGTGGTTTGACAACAGGCCTCGGGGGCTATGGCTACACCTTC.

Comment on this clonotype: Being one base from a much bigger clone, this may be a read error. The chain has TRBV3-1 and TRBJ2-4, with D uncertain. The J call may be wrong; the DNA end is better matched by TRBJ2-5. Germline lookup yields CDR1 LGHDT and CDR2 YNNKEL (reference sequence). This CDR3 is 15 amino acids long. CDR3 amino acids: CASSQVLGWGETQYF. For the CDR3, the DNA is TGTGCCAGCAGCCAAGTTCTAGGGTGGGGAGAGACCCAGTACTTC.

With respect to this clonotype: Given a much more abundant clone one base away, this may be a read error. This chain connects TRBV6-6 to TRBJ2-7; D perhaps matches TRBD1 (6 bases). From germline, CDR1 is MNHNY and CDR2 SVGAGI (reference sequence). The length of the CDR3 is 16 residues. In DNA form, the CDR3 reads TGTGCCGGCAGTTCACGCCACCTAAGACAGGACTACGAGCAGTACTTC. This sequence encodes CAGSSRHLRQDYEQYF.

Only a few counts were recorded for this clonotype. The rearrangement joins TRBV20-1 to TRBJ1-1, with D perhaps matching TRBD1 (5 bases). Germline V gene sequence: CDR1 DFQATT, CDR2 SNEGSKA (reference sequence). This CDR3 has 14 residues. V was pared by 1 base and J by 2 bases, with 11 bases between. The CDR3: CSARGGTENTEAFF. The CDR3 bases are TGCAGTGCTAGAGGGGGGACTGAAAACACTGAAGCTTTCTTT.

This clonotype was found many times. The rearrangement joins TRBV7-2 to TRBJ2-7; D uncertain. Germline loops: CDR1 SGHTA, CDR2 FQGNSA. The CDR3 has 13 residues. V lost 3 bases to trimming and J lost 5 bases, with 11 bases between them. CDR3 in amino acids: CASSFGPVDEQYF. For the CDR3, the DNA is TGTGCCAGCAGCTTCGGGCCGGTCGACGAGCAGTACTTC. Based on the CDR3 plus reference TRBV7-2 and TRBJ2-7, the full variable domain is GAGVSQSPSNKVTEKGKDVELRCDPISGHTALYWYRQSLGQGLEFLIYFQGNSAPDKSGLPSDRFSAERTGGSVSTLTIQRTQQEDSAVYLCASSFGPVDEQYFGPGTRLTVT.

The rearrangement uses TRBV6-6 and TRBJ1-6, with 9 bases lining up with TRBD1. J gave up 6 bases and V 5 bases, and 5 bases lay outside the gene matches. The germline CDR1 and CDR2 sequences are MNHNY and SVGAGI (reference sequence). The CDR3 runs to 15 residues. CDR3 amino acids: CASSQQGAPNSPLHF. CDR3 bases: TGTGCCAGCAGTCAACAGGGGGCCCCTAATTCACCCCTCCACTTT.

The J gene is TRBJ1-5, the V gene TRBV6-2 or TRBV6-3; the D gene is possibly TRBD1 (5 bases). The CDR3 is made up of 15 amino acids. Per germline, CDR1 MNHEY and CDR2 SVGEGT. Trimming pared 1 base from V and 2 bases from J, leaving 9 bases between. The CDR3 sequence is CASSYFQGGNQPQHF. CDR3 bases: TGTGCCAGCAGTTACTTCCAGGGCGGCAATCAGCCCCAGCATTTT.

This sequence joins TRBV5-6 and TRBJ1-6, with D unresolved. This CDR3 has 13 amino acids. Germline CDR1 SGHDT, CDR2 YYEEEE. V lost 6 bases to trimming and J lost 7 bases, with 11 bases between them. The CDR3 DNA sequence: TGTGCCAGCACCAGGACTCTCAATTCACCCCTCCACTTT. Protein sequence: CASTRTLNSPLHF.

The J gene is TRBJ2-3, the V gene TRBV5-5, with D tentatively TRBD2 (7 bases). In germline, CDR1 is SGHKS, CDR2 YYEKEE (reference sequence). The ends were cut back, 2 bases at V and 6 bases at J, with 13 bases in the middle. The CDR3 length is 14 residues. CDR3 sequence (DNA): TGTGCCAGCAGCTTTCAGTGGGGGGGCGATACGCAGTATTTT. This sequence encodes CASSFQWGGDTQYF.

This clonotype was seen ten or more times. This chain uses TRBV7-2 with TRBJ2-5, with 14 bases that match TRBD2. This CDR3 region has 17 residues. Losses at the gene ends were 4 bases for V and 5 bases for J; bases not matched to a gene: 9. CDR1 is SGHTA, CDR2 FQGNSA, per germline. CDR3: CASSSYQTSGGEETQYF. The CDR3 DNA follows: TGTGCCAGCAGCTCCTATCAGACTAGCGGGGGGGAGGAGACCCAGTACTTC. The variable domain in full, with the rest retrieved from reference TRBV7-2 and TRBJ2-5, is GAGVSQSPSNKVTEKGKDVELRCDPISGHTALYWYRQSLGQGLEFLIYFQGNSAPDKSGLPSDRFSAERTGGSVSTLTIQRTQQEDSAVYLCASSSYQTSGGEETQYFGPGTRLLVL.

This clonotype has at least ten counts. J is TRBJ2-3 and V is TRBV7-2; D might be TRBD2 (5 bases). The CDR3 is 13 amino acids. The germline V and J ends were trimmed by 5 bases and 6 bases, with 12 bases remaining between them. Looked up from germline, CDR1 is SGHTA and CDR2 is FQGNSA. CDR3 protein: CASSDYLWDTQYF. The CDR3 coding sequence is TGTGCCAGCAGCGACTACCTGTGGGATACGCAGTATTTT.